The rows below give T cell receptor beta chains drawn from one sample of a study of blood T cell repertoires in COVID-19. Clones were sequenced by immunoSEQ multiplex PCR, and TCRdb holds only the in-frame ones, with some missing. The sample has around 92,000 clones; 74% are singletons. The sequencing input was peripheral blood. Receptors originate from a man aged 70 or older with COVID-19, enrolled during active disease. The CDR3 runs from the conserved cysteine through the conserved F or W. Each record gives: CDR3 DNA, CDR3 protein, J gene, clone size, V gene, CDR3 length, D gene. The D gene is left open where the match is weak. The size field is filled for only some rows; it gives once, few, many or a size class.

TGTGCCAGCAGCTTAGTCGGCAGGACCTACGAGCAGTACTTC | CASSLVGRTYEQYF | TRBJ2-7 | few | TRBV7-2 | 14 | .
TGTGCCAGCAGCTTAGGAGGCAGAACTAATGAAAAACTGTTTTTT | CASSLGGRTNEKLFF | TRBJ1-4 | . | TRBV5-4 | 15 | .
TGTGCCAGCAGCCAATTCCCGTATCAGCCCCAGCATTTT | CASSQFPYQPQHF | TRBJ1-5 | . | TRBV3-1/TRBV3-2 | 13 | .
TGTGCCAGCAGTCCCCTCGGGACTAGCGGGAATGCTGCTTACAATGAGCAGTTCTTC | CASSPLGTSGNAAYNEQFF | TRBJ2-1 | . | TRBV2 | 19 | TRBD2
TGTGCCACCAGTGACCGGGGACAGGGTACATACAATGAGCAGTTCTTC | CATSDRGQGTYNEQFF | TRBJ2-1 | . | TRBV24-1 | 16 | TRBD1
TGTGCCAGCAGCCCTACGGGACTAGCGGCCTACGAGCAGTACTTC | CASSPTGLAAYEQYF | TRBJ2-7 | . | TRBV9 | 15 | TRBD2
TGTGCCAGCACCAGTCTAGTAGGCTACGAGCAGTACTTC | CASTSLVGYEQYF | TRBJ2-7 | . | TRBV6-6 | 13 | .
TGTGCCACCAGGTCCGGGGTCAATGAGCAGTTCTTC | CATRSGVNEQFF | TRBJ2-1 | once | TRBV24-1 | 12 | .
TGTGCCAGCTCACCAACCGGACTAGCGGGACTTGAGCAGTTCTTC | CASSPTGLAGLEQFF | TRBJ2-1 | . | TRBV18 | 15 | TRBD2
TGCGCCAGCAGCCCCCTCTCGGGGTCCCTCCTACGGGAGCAGTACTTC | CASSPLSGSLLREQYF | TRBJ2-7 | . | TRBV5-1 | 16 | .
TGTGCCAGCAGCGTAGAGGCCCGGAGCTCCTACAATGAGCAGTTCTTC | CASSVEARSSYNEQFF | TRBJ2-1 | . | TRBV9 | 16 | .
TGTGCCAGCAGCTTGACAGCAACTAATGAAAAACTGTTTTTT | CASSLTATNEKLFF | TRBJ1-4 | . | TRBV7-8 | 14 | .
TGTGCCAGCAGGACTATTAATGAGCAGTTCTTC | CASRTINEQFF | TRBJ2-1 | . | TRBV2 | 11 | .
TGTGCCAGCAGCCCCAACCTGGTGAGCTCCTACGAGCAGTACTTC | CASSPNLVSSYEQYF | TRBJ2-7 | . | TRBV7-6 | 15 | .
TGTGCCAGCAGCTTACCAGGGGTAGAAATCACAGATACGCAGTATTTT | CASSLPGVEITDTQYF | TRBJ2-3 | many | TRBV7-9 | 16 | .
TGTGCCAGCAGCTCGCCTCGGGACAGTTCCTACGAGCAGTACTTC | CASSSPRDSSYEQYF | TRBJ2-7 | . | TRBV7-9 | 15 | TRBD1
TGCGCCACCGGGTGGCCGGGTTCGGGCGAGCAGTACTTC | CATGWPGSGEQYF | TRBJ2-7 | . | TRBV23-1 | 13 | .
TGTGCCAGCAGCCCTCGACAGGGTGACATTCAGTACTTC | CASSPRQGDIQYF | TRBJ2-4 | . | TRBV11-3 | 13 | TRBD1
TGTGCCAGCAGAGACATGGGGGCGTCACCCCTCCACTTT | CASRDMGASPLHF | TRBJ1-6 | few | TRBV6-5 | 13 | .
TGTGCCAGCAGTTTGGGCAGGGGGGTTGAGCAGTACTTC | CASSLGRGVEQYF | TRBJ2-7 | . | TRBV12-3/TRBV12-4 | 13 | .
TGTGCCAGCAGCGTAGCCCCACAGACAGGAAACTATGGCTACACCTTC | CASSVAPQTGNYGYTF | TRBJ1-2 | . | TRBV9 | 16 | .
TGTGCCAGCAGGCCCGACAGGGCAGCTCAGCCCCAGCATTTT | CASRPDRAAQPQHF | TRBJ1-5 | . | TRBV2 | 14 | TRBD1
TGTGCCAGCAGCTTATGGGACTACAACACCGGGGAGCTGTTTTTT | CASSLWDYNTGELFF | TRBJ2-2 | . | TRBV11-2 | 15 | TRBD2
TGTGCCAGCAGCCAAATGGCGGGAGTAGGCGGGGAGCTGTTTTTT | CASSQMAGVGGELFF | TRBJ2-2 | few | TRBV3-1/TRBV3-2 | 15 | TRBD2
TGTGCCAGCAGCCAAGTTGTTAGCGAGCCGAACACCGGGGAGCTGTTTTTT | CASSQVVSEPNTGELFF | TRBJ2-2 | . | TRBV4-2 | 17 | .
TGCGCCAGCAGCCTCCTGCCAGGACTCCTCTCTGGAAACACCATATATTTT | CASSLLPGLLSGNTIYF | TRBJ1-3 | . | TRBV5-1 | 17 | .
TGCGCCAGCAGCCAAGATCCCCAGAATAGCAATCAGCCCCAGCATTTT | CASSQDPQNSNQPQHF | TRBJ1-5 | . | TRBV4-1 | 16 | .
TGTGCCAGCAGCCCCCGGGAGGGTGGCACAGATACGCAGTATTTT | CASSPREGGTDTQYF | TRBJ2-3 | . | TRBV9 | 15 | TRBD2
TGTGCCAGCAACCGGGACAGGGTAGGAAATCAGCCCCAGCATTTT | CASNRDRVGNQPQHF | TRBJ1-5 | . | TRBV2 | 15 | TRBD1
TGTGCCAGTCGACTAGCGGGAGGGCGGTCCTACGAGCAGTACTTC | CASRLAGGRSYEQYF | TRBJ2-7 | once | TRBV28 | 15 | TRBD2
TGTGCCTGGAGTGTATACACAGGGAACACTGAAGCTTTCTTT | CAWSVYTGNTEAFF | TRBJ1-1 | . | TRBV30 | 14 | .
TGTGCCAGCCGCGGGAGACAGGGGGAAGTTTACTATGGCTACACCTTC | CASRGRQGEVYYGYTF | TRBJ1-2 | . | TRBV28 | 16 | TRBD1
TGTGCCAGCAGCTCTGGGGCGGGACGCCTCTCCTACGAGCAGTACTTC | CASSSGAGRLSYEQYF | TRBJ2-7 | . | TRBV5-8 | 16 | .
TGTGCCAGCAGCCCGGCGGGGACTAGCACCTACGAGCAGTACTTC | CASSPAGTSTYEQYF | TRBJ2-7 | . | TRBV7-2 | 15 | TRBD2
TGTGCCAGTAGTCCACAGGGTTACTCTGGGGCCAACGTCCTGACTTTC | CASSPQGYSGANVLTF | TRBJ2-6 | . | TRBV19 | 16 | .
TGTGCCACCCACACGGGGGGACAGGCGCATCAGCCCCAGCATTTT | CATHTGGQAHQPQHF | TRBJ1-5 | . | TRBV28 | 15 | TRBD1
TGTGCCAGCAGCCCAGGGGTCCGTGAAGCTTTCTTT | CASSPGVREAFF | TRBJ1-1 | . | TRBV12-3/TRBV12-4 | 12 | .
TGTGCCAGCAGTACTACGACAGGGAACGGAGAAAAACTGTTTTTT | CASSTTTGNGEKLFF | TRBJ1-4 | . | TRBV6-5 | 15 | TRBD1
TGTGCCAGCAGCCCCTCCACTTCAAACATTCAGTACTTC | CASSPSTSNIQYF | TRBJ2-4 | . | TRBV9 | 13 | .
TGTGCCAGCAGTTACGCACTGTTGAACACTGAAGCTTTCTTT | CASSYALLNTEAFF | TRBJ1-1 | . | TRBV6-5 | 14 | .
TGTGCCAGTAGTATAGTAAAGCGGGAGATCAATGAGCAGTTCTTC | CASSIVKREINEQFF | TRBJ2-1 | . | TRBV19 | 15 | TRBD2
TGTGCCAGCAGCTTAGGATCCGCTAGCGGGAGAAATACGCAGTATTTT | CASSLGSASGRNTQYF | TRBJ2-3 | . | TRBV7-3 | 16 | TRBD2
TGTGCCAGCAGCCAAAGGGGGACAGGGACCTACGAGCAGTACTTC | CASSQRGTGTYEQYF | TRBJ2-7 | . | TRBV11-2 | 15 | TRBD1
TGTGCCAGCAGCTTAGAGCACCTAGCCAAAAACATTCAGTACTTC | CASSLEHLAKNIQYF | TRBJ2-4 | once | TRBV7-2 | 15 | .
TGTGCCAGCAGGACCCTATCGGGAGGGCCGTACAATGAGCAGTTCTTC | CASRTLSGGPYNEQFF | TRBJ2-1 | . | TRBV27 | 16 | TRBD2
TGTGCCAGCAGCTCCCCTCGGGGTCCTAGGTGGGCTGAGCAGTTCTTC | CASSSPRGPRWAEQFF | TRBJ2-1 | . | TRBV11-2 | 16 | .